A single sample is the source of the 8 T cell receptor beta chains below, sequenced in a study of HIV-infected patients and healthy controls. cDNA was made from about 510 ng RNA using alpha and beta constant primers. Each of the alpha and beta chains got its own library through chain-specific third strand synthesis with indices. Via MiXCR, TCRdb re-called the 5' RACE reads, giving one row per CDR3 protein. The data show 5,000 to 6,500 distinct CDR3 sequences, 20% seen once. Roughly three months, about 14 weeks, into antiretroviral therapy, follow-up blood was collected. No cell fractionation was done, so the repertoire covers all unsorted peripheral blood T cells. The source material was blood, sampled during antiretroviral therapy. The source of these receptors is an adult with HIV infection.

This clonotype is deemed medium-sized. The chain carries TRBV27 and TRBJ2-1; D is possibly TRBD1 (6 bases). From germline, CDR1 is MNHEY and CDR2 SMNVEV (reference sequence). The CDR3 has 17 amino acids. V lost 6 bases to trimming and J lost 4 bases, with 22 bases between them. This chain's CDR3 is CASSQTPGTWLYNEQFF. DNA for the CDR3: TGTGCCAGCAGCCAAACTCCAGGGACATGGCTATACAATGAGCAGTTCTTC.

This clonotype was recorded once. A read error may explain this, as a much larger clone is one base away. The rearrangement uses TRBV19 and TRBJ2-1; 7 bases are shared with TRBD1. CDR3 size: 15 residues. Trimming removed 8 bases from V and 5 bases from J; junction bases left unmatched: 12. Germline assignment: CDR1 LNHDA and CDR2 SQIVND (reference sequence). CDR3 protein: CASVGAAGGDNEQFF. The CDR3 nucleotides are TGTGCCAGTGTGGGGGCGGCAGGGGGTGACAATGAGCAGTTCTTC.

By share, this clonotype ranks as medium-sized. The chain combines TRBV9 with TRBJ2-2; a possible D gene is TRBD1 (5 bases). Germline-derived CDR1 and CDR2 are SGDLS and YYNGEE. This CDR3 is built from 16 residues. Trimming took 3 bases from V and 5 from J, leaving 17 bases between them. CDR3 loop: CASSAPPPGITGELFF. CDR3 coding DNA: TGTGCCAGCAGCGCCCCTCCCCCAGGGATAACCGGGGAGCTGTTTTTT.

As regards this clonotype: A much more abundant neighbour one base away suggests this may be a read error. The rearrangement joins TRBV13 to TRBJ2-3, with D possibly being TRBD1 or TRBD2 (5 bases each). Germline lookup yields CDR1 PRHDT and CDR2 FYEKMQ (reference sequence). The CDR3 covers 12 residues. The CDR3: CASSLGEDTQYF. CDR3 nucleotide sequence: TGTGCCAGCAGCTTGGGGGAAGATACACAGTATTTT.

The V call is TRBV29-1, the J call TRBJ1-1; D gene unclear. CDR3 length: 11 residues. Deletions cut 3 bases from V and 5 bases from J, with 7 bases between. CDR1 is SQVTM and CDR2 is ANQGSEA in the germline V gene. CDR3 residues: CSVDMDTEAFF. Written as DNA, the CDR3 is TGCAGCGTTGATATGGATACTGAAGCTTTCTTT.

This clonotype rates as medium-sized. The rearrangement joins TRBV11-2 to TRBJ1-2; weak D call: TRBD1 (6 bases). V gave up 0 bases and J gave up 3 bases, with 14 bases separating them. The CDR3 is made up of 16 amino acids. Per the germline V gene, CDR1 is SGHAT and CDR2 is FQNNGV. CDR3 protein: CASSLEGLTGYYGYTF. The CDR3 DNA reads TGTGCCAGCAGCTTAGAGGGACTAACAGGGTACTATGGCTACACCTTC.

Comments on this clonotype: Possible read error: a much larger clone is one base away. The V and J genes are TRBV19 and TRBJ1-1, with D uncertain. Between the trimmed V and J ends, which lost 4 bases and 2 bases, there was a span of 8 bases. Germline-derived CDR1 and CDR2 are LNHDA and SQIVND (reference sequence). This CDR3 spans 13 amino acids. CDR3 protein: CASSKTNNTEAFF. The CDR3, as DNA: TGTGCCAGTAGTAAAACAAATAACACTGAAGCTTTCTTT.

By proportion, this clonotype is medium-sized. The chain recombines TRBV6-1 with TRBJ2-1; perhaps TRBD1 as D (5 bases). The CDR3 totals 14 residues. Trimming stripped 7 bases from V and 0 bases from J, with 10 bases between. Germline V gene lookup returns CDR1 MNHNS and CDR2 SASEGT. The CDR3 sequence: CASKATGSYNEQFF. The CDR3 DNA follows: TGTGCCAGCAAGGCTACAGGCTCCTACAATGAGCAGTTCTTC.